These 2 T cell receptor beta chains were sequenced from one sample in a study of a mutant IDH1 vaccine in newly diagnosed glioma. The time point is: baseline, week 1 (first vaccination visit). Treatment specified: pre-vaccination baseline after standard-of-care therapy. Assay: immunoSEQ multiplex PCR; the TCRdb copy retains only in-frame clones and omits some. The profile shows more than 50,000 clones, 80% to 90% of them singletons. This sample comprised PBMCs, obtained from a glioma patient treated with radiotherapy, temozolomide or both. The receptors shown here come from a young man with glioma.

The rearrangement uses TRBV14 and TRBJ2-4, with unresolved D. Per germline, CDR1 SGHDN and CDR2 FVKESK. The V end lost 5 bases, the J end lost 6 bases, and 14 bases lay between the germline ends. CDR3 size: 14 residues. The CDR3 region is CASSSTLGLNIQYF. CDR3 nucleotide sequence: TGTGCCAGCAGCTCAACCTTGGGCCTAAACATTCAGTACTTC.

The genes are TRBV27 and TRBJ1-1, with D unclear. Looked up from germline, CDR1 is MNHEY and CDR2 is SMNVEV (reference sequence). Trimming removed 2 bases from V and 4 bases from J, with 8 bases in between. The length of the CDR3 is 13 residues. The DNA of the CDR3 is TGTGCCAGCAGTTTAGGTACGGGCACTGAAGCTTTCTTT. Translated: CASSLGTGTEAFF.